A single sample is the source of the 21 T cell receptor beta chains below, sequenced in a study of vaccination and CD4 T cells after COVID-19. Specified treatment: approximately 11-day PBMC culture with coronavirus spike peptide pools or control peptides (ViraFEST assay). These receptors' antigens are unknown. At the Johns Hopkins FTIC core, DNA taken from cultured CD4+ T cells was sequenced by way of the Oncomine TCR Beta short-read assay. From the PCR reads, TCRdb called clonotypes with MiXCR, one entry per CDR3 protein. The sample has 15,000 to 20,000 distinct CDR3 sequences; about 60% are singletons. The specimen sequenced was CD4+ T cells from blood, cultured in vitro. The receptors were gathered from a human donor who had recovered from COVID-19.

This clonotype has only one observation. V is TRBV2 and J is TRBJ2-7; D gene uncertain. From germline, CDR1 is SNHLY and CDR2 FYNNEI. Trimming took 2 bases from V and 4 from J, leaving 12 bases between them. This CDR3 is 14 amino acids long. The CDR3 DNA sequence: TGTGCCAGCAGTGAAAGGAATCCCCGGTACGAGCAGTACTTC. Translation gives CASSERNPRYEQYF.

This sequence joins TRBV2 and TRBJ1-5; perhaps TRBD1 as D (5 bases). Trimming left V 5 bases short and J 5 bases short, with 16 bases between. Germline V gene sequence: CDR1 SNHLY, CDR2 FYNNEI. The CDR3 runs 15 residues. CDR3 protein: CASSWAGLGDQPQHF. CDR3 sequence (DNA): TGTGCCAGCAGTTGGGCGGGGCTTGGCGATCAGCCCCAGCATTTT.

The genes are TRBV2 and TRBJ1-5; 9 positions agree with TRBD1. There are 14 residues in the CDR3. Per the germline V gene, CDR1 is SNHLY and CDR2 is FYNNEI. The junction had 6 bases not matched to a gene; V was cut back by 5 bases and J by 7 bases. In DNA, the CDR3 is TGTGCCAGCAGTCAGGGACAGGGTGAACAGCCCCAGCATTTT. Translated: CASSQGQGEQPQHF.

This clonotype was counted only a few times. The chain employs TRBV19 and TRBJ2-3; D is possibly TRBD2 (5 bases). Germline values: CDR1 LNHDA, CDR2 SQIVND (reference sequence). The V and J ends lost 2 bases and 2 bases respectively, with 11 bases between them. CDR3 size: 15 residues. The CDR3 bases are TGTGCCAGTAGTATACGGGGTCGACACACAGATACGCAGTATTTT. The encoded protein is CASSIRGRHTDTQYF.

This chain joins TRBV28 and TRBJ1-2, with TRBD1 as a possible D gene (5 bases). With 5 bases removed from V and 4 bases from J, the gap between germline ends came to 11 bases. CDR3 length: 13 residues. CDR1 MDHEN and CDR2 SYDVKM come from the germline V gene. The CDR3 sequence: CASSVDNGYGYTF. CDR3 bases: TGTGCCAGCAGTGTGGACAACGGCTATGGCTACACCTTC.

This clonotype was seen a few times. The genes are TRBV6-1 and TRBJ1-5; D is possibly TRBD1 (5 bases). Germline CDR1 MNHNS, CDR2 SASEGT. The CDR3 contains 19 residues. V was trimmed by 5 bases and J by 0 bases, leaving 23 bases between them. As DNA, the CDR3 is TGTGCCAGCAGTCTCCCTTTGGGGGGGACCAGCCTTAGCAATCAGCCCCAGCATTTT. This translates into CASSLPLGGTSLSNQPQHF.

J is TRBJ2-3 and V is TRBV9, with D hard to call. The germline V gene encodes CDR1 SGDLS and CDR2 YYNGEE. The ends were cut back, 4 bases at V and 8 bases at J, with 11 bases in the middle. The CDR3 is 12 amino acids. The CDR3 DNA reads as TGTGCCAGCAGCCCAGATGGGGTTACGCAGTATTTT. This sequence encodes CASSPDGVTQYF.

The J gene is TRBJ2-2, the V gene TRBV7-2, with a tentative D call TRBD1 (6 bases). CDR1 and CDR2 (germline): SGHTA, FQGNSA. Trimming took 5 bases from V and 6 from J, leaving 13 bases between them. CDR3 length: 14 residues. The CDR3 spells CASSPIEGAGELFF. CDR3 DNA sequence: TGTGCCAGCAGCCCAATAGAGGGGGCCGGGGAGCTGTTTTTT. The complete variable domain, with remaining parts taken from reference TRBV7-2 and TRBJ2-2, reads GAGVSQSPSNKVTEKGKDVELRCDPISGHTALYWYRQSLGQGLEFLIYFQGNSAPDKSGLPSDRFSAERTGGSVSTLTIQRTQQEDSAVYLCASSPIEGAGELFFGEGSRLTVL.

The chain carries TRBV20-1 and TRBJ1-2; TRBD1 agrees at 7 bases. Germline values: CDR1 DFQATT, CDR2 SNEGSKA (reference sequence). V was pared by 5 bases and J by 3 bases, with 18 bases of the junction left unmatched. The CDR3 is 17 amino acids. In DNA form, the CDR3 reads TGCAGTGCTCTACCTCCCGGGACAGCCGGCCCCCACTATGGCTACACCTTC. It translates to CSALPPGTAGPHYGYTF.

This clonotype was seen just once. The chain recombines TRBV11-2 with TRBJ1-2, with a tentative D call TRBD1 (6 bases). Per germline, CDR1 SGHAT and CDR2 FQNNGV. V gave up 5 bases and J gave up 3 bases, with 16 bases separating them. This CDR3 is built from 15 residues. CDR3 DNA: TGTGCCAGCAGCCCAGGGGCAAACGCTCACTATGGCTACACCTTC. Its protein is CASSPGANAHYGYTF.

The chain uses TRBV23-1 and TRBJ2-7, with 7 bases fitting TRBD1. TRBV23-1 is sorted into the ORF group, with uncertain function. Trimming cost V 3 bases and J 2 bases; bases outside gene matches: 25. CDR3 length: 21 amino acids. Here the CDR3 DNA reads TGCGCCAGCAGTCACGCCGGACAGGCGGAGATTCGGCGAGCGGAGACCTACGAGCAGTACTTC. Translating gives CASSHAGQAEIRRAETYEQYF.

V and J are TRBV20-1 and TRBJ2-5, with 7 bases identical to TRBD2. With 6 bases clipped from V and 1 base from J, the junction kept 8 bases outside the gene matches. The CDR3 totals 14 residues. The V gene's germline CDR1 is DFQATT and CDR2 SNEGSKA (reference sequence). The CDR3 sequence: CSAAAGGSQETQYF. As DNA, the CDR3 is TGCAGTGCAGCGGCGGGCGGGAGCCAAGAGACCCAGTACTTC.

This clonotype was recorded a few times. The chain recombines TRBV6-1 with TRBJ1-3, with D maybe TRBD1 (5 bases). Germline CDR1 reads MNHNS; CDR2 reads SASEGT. V dropped 5 bases and J dropped 0 bases, with 8 bases sitting between them. The CDR3 has 14 amino acids. CDR3 in amino acids: CASSPTVSGNTIYF. CDR3 DNA sequence: TGTGCCAGCAGTCCGACAGTCTCTGGAAACACCATATATTTT.

This clonotype was recorded a few times. The rearrangement uses TRBV20-1 and TRBJ1-2; D is unclear. Germline CDR1 is DFQATT and CDR2 is SNEGSKA (reference sequence). The CDR3 is 12 residues long. V lost 0 bases to trimming and J lost 8 bases, with 10 bases between them. CDR3 in DNA: TGCAGTGCTAGAGACACCCGGACCGGCTACACCTTC. As protein: CSARDTRTGYTF.

V gene TRBV20-1 combines with J gene TRBJ2-7, with D possibly being TRBD1 (5 bases). The CDR3 runs to 14 residues. Trimming took off 5 bases at V and 0 bases at J, with 14 bases between the two ends. The V gene's germline CDR1 is DFQATT and CDR2 SNEGSKA (reference sequence). The CDR3 nucleotides are TGCAGTGCTGTCCGCAGGGCAACCTCCTACGAGCAGTACTTC. Protein: CSAVRRATSYEQYF.

The V call is TRBV20-1, the J call TRBJ1-5, with 7 bases lining up with TRBD1. The germline gives CDR1 DFQATT, CDR2 SNEGSKA (reference sequence). This CDR3 comprises 13 residues. The V and J ends lost 4 bases and 7 bases, in that order; junction bases with no gene match: 7. This chain's CDR3 is CSATGAGGQPQHF. The CDR3 DNA reads TGCAGTGCTACGGGGGCAGGGGGACAGCCCCAGCATTTT.

The chain links TRBV11-2 to TRBJ2-7; 12 positions match TRBD2. Germline V gene sequence: CDR1 SGHAT, CDR2 FQNNGV. This CDR3 has 16 amino acids. Germline trimming cut 0 bases from V and 2 bases from J; bases unmatched to any gene: 2. The CDR3 loop is CASSLDLAGGAYEQYF. The CDR3 coding sequence is TGTGCCAGCAGCTTAGATCTAGCGGGGGGGGCCTACGAGCAGTACTTC.

The gene calls are TRBV5-4 and TRBJ2-5; 7 bases fit TRBD2. V shed 2 bases and J 5 bases; nucleotides not matched to a gene: 15. CDR1 is SGHNT, CDR2 YYREEE, per germline (reference sequence). CDR3 length: 17 residues. CDR3 sequence reads: CASSLTRGGGSGETQYF. CDR3 nucleotides: TGTGCCAGCAGCTTAACACGAGGCGGGGGATCCGGGGAGACCCAGTACTTC.

The rearrangement joins TRBV11-2 to TRBJ2-3; 9 bases fit TRBD2. The CDR3 loop spans 19 amino acids. The germline V gene has CDR1 SGHAT and CDR2 FQNNGV. Germline trimming cut 0 bases from V and 5 bases from J; bases unmatched to any gene: 15. The CDR3 is CASSLESGGLAGVRDTQYF. The CDR3 DNA reads TGTGCCAGCAGCTTAGAAAGTGGGGGGTTAGCGGGAGTTCGAGATACGCAGTATTTT.

This chain uses TRBV6-1 with TRBJ1-1, with TRBD1 identical over 9 bases. In germline, CDR1 is MNHNS, CDR2 SASEGT. The CDR3 is made up of 15 amino acids. With V trimmed by 6 bases and J by 9 bases, 14 bases remained unmatched. The CDR3 DNA sequence: TGTGCCAGCAGGCCACCGGGACAGGGCCTTAAAAAAGCTTTCTTT. It yields the protein CASRPPGQGLKKAFF.

The CDR3 DNA reads TGCAGTGCTCTGGCGGGAGCCCCCCGGACCCAGTACTTC. Protein product: CSALAGAPRTQYF. This chain links TRBV20-1 with TRBJ2-5; 7 nucleotides agree with TRBD2. The CDR3 is 13 residues long. Trimming took 5 bases from V and 7 from J; bases not matched to a gene: 10. Germline CDR1 DFQATT, CDR2 SNEGSKA (reference sequence).